This T cell receptor (beta chain) is drawn from a study of T-cell reconstitution after alpha-beta-depleted transplantation in children. The TCRbeta library was prepared with unique molecular identifiers. TCRdb re-called the PCR reads with MiXCR, one entry per CDR3 protein. Among about 610,000 distinct CDR3 sequences listed, about 10% were seen once. Trimming at V came to 5 bases and at J to 6 bases, leaving 15 bases not matched to a gene. Germline lookup yields CDR1 SGHTA and CDR2 FQGNSA. The CDR3 sequence is 16 residues long. This clonotype was seen more than once but under ten times. The sample here was PBMCs from the stem cell graft donor, taken from the stem cell graft. The clonotype originates from a human donor who donated a stem cell graft to a child with acute myeloid leukemia. V is TRBV7-2 and J is TRBJ2-7; TRBD2 matches 8 bases. This CDR3 is CASSTDRPRLATEQYF. CDR3 DNA: TGTGCCAGCAGCACCGACAGACCCAGACTAGCGACCGAGCAGTACTTC.